Given below is one T cell receptor (beta chain) in context. The antigen remains undetermined. This sample stems from a study of Graves' ophthalmopathy and Graves' hyperthyroidism. Study-level background: Peripheral blood samples were taken at initial diagnosis, before any treatment.

Trimming took 5 bases from V and 4 from J, leaving 18 bases between them. The CDR3 is 15 residues long. CDR1 is LNHDA, CDR2 SQIVND, per germline (reference sequence). Study findings and constraints: The study's model predicted ophthalmopathy progression at about 68% sensitivity and approximately 78% specificity. Blood contained most expanded thyroid clonotypes exceeding 0.001 frequency.

Someone took the PBMCs out of about 9.7 ml of fresh peripheral blood. As the template, RNA transcripts were used to amplify TCR beta CDR3 regions. RT-PCR in the first round used HTBI primers; a second-round multiplex PCR followed. TCRdb reprocessed the multiplex PCR reads with MiXCR, giving one entry per CDR3 protein. The sample lists 650,000 to 800,000 distinct CDR3 sequences, just over 40% occurring once. The V call is TRBV19, the J call TRBJ2-7; D uncertain. The sequence derives from an adult man with Graves' ophthalmopathy. Sequenced: peripheral blood. CDR3 in amino acids: CASSSGSALLYEQYF. As DNA, the CDR3 is TGTGCCAGTAGTTCCGGGTCAGCTCTTTTGTACGAGCAGTACTTC.